The 14 T cell receptor beta chains below were found in one sample sequenced in a study of PD-1 blockade in classical Hodgkin lymphoma (dated by TCRdb to about 2020). Reading the label with the study, this specimen's time point is: cycle 4 day 1 (C4D1), after 5 to 7 weeks of nivolumab. All trial patients had relapsed after autologous stem cell transplantation, with cohorts A, B and C differing in prior brentuximab vedotin exposure. Libraries were made using the immunoSEQ multiplex PCR assay. TCRdb mirrors the immuneACCESS table, restricted to in-frame sequences. Some clones are absent from its copies; in checked studies, under half trace to an unresolved V gene, and the reason for the others is unknown. A total of around 53,000 clones appear in this sample, about 76% of them only once. The top ten hold 12% of the sample. The sample consisted of peripheral blood mononuclear cells (PBMCs), taken before the fourth cycle of nivolumab. The receptors derive from a human donor with classical Hodgkin lymphoma.

The rearrangement uses TRBV4-1 and TRBJ1-3; 8 bases line up with TRBD1. The length of the CDR3 is 15 residues. The germline V gene has CDR1 MGHRA and CDR2 YSYEKL. V lost 3 bases, J lost 2 bases, and 3 bases stayed unmatched. CDR3 nucleotide sequence: TGCGCCAGCAGCCACCCGACAGGGGCTGGAAACACCATATATTTT. It translates to CASSHPTGAGNTIYF.

This sequence joins TRBV7-9 and TRBJ2-7; no firm D call. Per the germline V gene, CDR1 is SEHNR and CDR2 is FQNEAQ (reference sequence). The CDR3 consists of 13 residues. The V end was cut by 2 bases, the J end by 6 bases, with 11 bases between. This chain's CDR3 is CASSLRLETEQYF. The CDR3 DNA reads TGTGCCAGCAGCTTAAGACTGGAAACCGAGCAGTACTTC.

The chain is built from TRBV7-9 and TRBJ1-1, with D unclear. There are 13 residues in the CDR3. Germline V gene lookup returns CDR1 SEHNR and CDR2 FQNEAQ (reference sequence). V was clipped by 5 bases and J by 4 bases, with 11 bases between them. The CDR3 bases are TGTGCCAGCAGCCCCATGGGTCTCACTGAAGCTTTCTTT. The encoded protein is CASSPMGLTEAFF. Drawing the rest from reference TRBV7-9 and TRBJ1-1, the complete variable domain is DTGVSQNPRHKITKRGQNVTFRCDPISEHNRLYWYRQTLGQGPEFLTYFQNEAQLEKSRLLSDRFSAERPKGSFSTLEIQRTEQGDSAMYLCASSPMGLTEAFFGQGTRLTVV.

The V call is TRBV7-8, the J call TRBJ2-1, with D unresolved. V lost 4 bases and J lost 5, with 12 bases in between. The CDR3 is 14 residues long. From germline, CDR1 is SGHVS and CDR2 FQNEAQ. The CDR3 is CASSSTFRDNEQFF. DNA of the CDR3: TGTGCCAGCAGCTCGACGTTCCGGGACAATGAGCAGTTCTTC.

V is TRBV4-2 and J is TRBJ2-5; 12 nucleotides agree with TRBD2. The CDR3 spans 16 residues. J was trimmed by 3 bases and V by 4 bases; bases with no gene match: 6. Germline V CDR1 and CDR2: LGHNA, YNFKEQ. CDR3 in amino acids: CASSPGLAGLKETQYF. CDR3 coding DNA: TGTGCCAGCAGCCCTGGACTAGCGGGATTGAAAGAGACCCAGTACTTC.

V usage is TRBV5-4 and J usage is TRBJ1-4; 9 bases fit TRBD1. In germline, CDR1 is SGHNT, CDR2 YYREEE (reference sequence). The CDR3 is 15 residues long. The V and J ends lost 0 bases and 5 bases, in that order; junction bases with no gene match: 2. In DNA form, the CDR3 reads TGTGCCAGCAGCTTGGGACAGGGGGGGAATGAAAAACTGTTTTTT. Translation: CASSLGQGGNEKLFF.

The chain joins TRBV6-1 to TRBJ1-2, with TRBD1 matching over 7 bases. CDR1 and CDR2 from the germline V gene are MNHNS and SASEGT. This CDR3 contains 15 residues. Germline trimming cut 2 bases from V and 4 bases from J; bases unmatched to any gene: 7. The CDR3 loop is CASSELDRATYGYTF. The CDR3 bases are TGTGCCAGCAGTGAACTTGACAGGGCCACCTATGGCTACACCTTC.

This chain connects TRBV6-5 to TRBJ1-1; D ambiguous. The germline V and J ends were trimmed by 0 bases and 3 bases, with 11 bases remaining between them. In germline, CDR1 is MNHEY, CDR2 SVGAGI. The CDR3 runs to 15 residues. CDR3 sequence (DNA): TGTGCCAGCAGTTACTCGAGCCGCGGGTACACTGAAGCTTTCTTT. Translation: CASSYSSRGYTEAFF.

The chain links TRBV28 to TRBJ2-5; 8 bases fit TRBD2. Germline CDR1 and CDR2: MDHEN and SYDVKM. V shed 10 bases and J 2 bases; nucleotides not matched to a gene: 18. CDR3 length equals 17 residues. The chain's CDR3 is CATMALLAAYLQETQYF. DNA of the CDR3: TGTGCCACCATGGCCCTACTAGCGGCCTACCTTCAAGAGACCCAGTACTTC. Variable domain in full (rest from reference TRBV28 and TRBJ2-5): DVKVTQSSRYLVKRTGEKVFLECVQDMDHENMFWYRQDPGLGLRLIYFSYDVKMKEKGDIPEGYSVSREKKERFSLILESASTNQTSMYLCATMALLAAYLQETQYFGPGTRLLVL.

The chain recombines TRBV7-9 with TRBJ2-2; D perhaps matches TRBD2 (6 bases). The length of the CDR3 is 15 residues. The V end was cut by 2 bases, the J end by 13 bases, with 20 bases between. CDR1 is SEHNR, CDR2 FQNEAQ, per germline (reference sequence). This CDR3 reads CASSLLLAQRNGLFF. The CDR3 bases are TGTGCCAGCAGCTTACTCCTAGCGCAGCGTAATGGGCTGTTTTTT.

The chain has TRBV7-9 and TRBJ2-7; D possibly corresponds to TRBD2 (6 bases). CDR1 and CDR2 (germline): SEHNR, FQNEAQ (reference sequence). The CDR3 is 15 amino acids. V was cut by 0 bases and J by 4 bases, with 13 bases left in between. The CDR3 region has the DNA TGTGCCAGCAGCTTAGCGATCGGGAGCGCGTACGAGCAGTACTTC. Protein product: CASSLAIGSAYEQYF.

In DNA form, the CDR3 reads TGTGCCAGCAGCCAATGGGGGGAGACCCAGTACTTC. This translates into CASSQWGETQYF. The chain employs TRBV4-2 and TRBJ2-5; D might be TRBD1 or TRBD2, each matching 5 bases. The V gene lost 2 bases and the J gene lost 5 bases, with 6 bases spanning the gap. Germline assignment: CDR1 LGHNA and CDR2 YNFKEQ. The CDR3 sequence is 12 residues long.

This chain joins TRBV18 and TRBJ2-7, with D uncertain. Trimming took 6 bases from V and 6 from J, leaving 15 bases between them. Germline CDR1 reads KGHSH; CDR2 reads LQKENI. The CDR3 has 13 amino acids. CDR3 residues: CASSGLVDGEQYF. The DNA for the CDR3 is TGTGCCAGCTCGGGGTTGGTCGATGGCGAGCAGTACTTC.

V usage is TRBV28 and J usage is TRBJ2-7, with 8 bases that match TRBD1. V lost 3 bases, J lost 4 bases, and 5 bases stayed unmatched. CDR1 is MDHEN and CDR2 is SYDVKM in the germline V gene. This CDR3 comprises 14 residues. The CDR3, as DNA: TGTGCCAGCAGTTTCGGACAGGGCAATTACGAGCAGTACTTC. It translates to CASSFGQGNYEQYF. Full variable domain (outside the CDR3, taken from reference TRBV28 and TRBJ2-7): DVKVTQSSRYLVKRTGEKVFLECVQDMDHENMFWYRQDPGLGLRLIYFSYDVKMKEKGDIPEGYSVSREKKERFSLILESASTNQTSMYLCASSFGQGNYEQYFGPGTRLTVT.